This T cell receptor (beta chain) was retrieved from a study of spatial heterogeneity in lung cancer. Overall study: Taken at a median of approximately two years after resection, follow-up PBMC samples underwent sequencing when available. Detected sequences consistently included more beta-chain ones than alpha-chain ones.

This CDR3 is built from 12 residues. Germline V gene data show CDR1 as SQVTM and CDR2 as ANQGSEA. The V end was cut by 2 bases, the J end by 1 base, with 6 bases between. Time point: blood at routine non-recurrence follow-up after resection. Tumor, nontumor lung or frozen PBMC supplied whole RNA that was sequenced unsorted. In this sample, this clonotype turned up many times. Its antigen is currently unknown. Each CDR3 protein is one row after TCRdb ran MiXCR on the 5' RACE reads. Of about 120,000 distinct CDR3 sequences detected, 10% to 15% appear once; the ten largest clones hold approximately 15%. Study-wide points: Resection blood, more than follow-up blood, showed ubiquitous expanded tumor TCRs.

The sequence derives from a male donor with early-stage non-small cell lung cancer. The chain joins TRBV29-1 to TRBJ2-7; no clear D gene. Sequences were derived from PBMCs, sampled at follow-up. CDR3 residues: CSVEKESYEQYF. DNA of the CDR3: TGCAGCGTTGAAAAGGAGTCCTACGAGCAGTACTTC.